This T cell receptor beta chain is drawn from a study of OX40 agonist ivuxolimab in advanced cancers. Across the whole study: Prior anti-PD-1, anti-PD-L1 or anti-CTLA-4 therapy did not bar entry, and about 40% had some.

The study sampled blood at baseline, cycle 4 day 1, and cycle 7 day 1. In the case of this clone: Its antigen remains unidentified.

The protocol was immunoSEQ multiplex PCR, while the TCRdb copy is restricted to in-frame clones and leaves out a portion. The sample gives about 86,000 clones, 92% of which show up once; around 1.1% is in the top ten. V gave up 4 bases and J gave up 6 bases, with 13 bases separating them. The CDR3 is made up of 13 amino acids. The germline CDR1 and CDR2 sequences are SGHRS and YFSETQ. Study-level results: At doses 0.1 to 3.0 mg/kg, CD4+ and CD8+ clones expanded.

The V and J genes are TRBV5-1 and TRBJ1-1, with D unclear. The starting material was CD4+ or CD8+ T cells sorted from blood, obtained in a trial of the OX40 agonist ivuxolimab. The sequence came from an adult with an advanced solid tumor such as melanoma, head and neck, liver or kidney cancer. The CDR3 sequence is CASSRRLRAEAFF. CDR3 nucleotide sequence: TGCGCCAGCAGCCGGCGTCTTCGCGCTGAAGCTTTCTTT. Supplemented by reference TRBV5-1 and TRBJ1-1, the full variable domain reads KAGVTQTPRYLIKTRGQQVTLSCSPISGHRSVSWYQQTPGQGLQFLFEYFSETQRNKGNFPGRFSGRQFSNSRSEMNVSTLELGDSALYLCASSRRLRAEAFFGQGTRLTVV.